This TCR beta chain stems from a study of CD8+CD57+ T cells in acquired aplastic anemia. The wider study: Sorted cells (CD4+ and CD8+) yielded DNA amounts that averaged approximately 3.1 ug.

Per germline, CDR1 SEHNR and CDR2 FQNEAQ (reference sequence). This CDR3 is built from 16 residues. Germline trimming cut 6 bases from V and 8 bases from J; bases unmatched to any gene: 11. Study-wide findings and caveats: The same twenty-nine CD8+ CDR3 sequences occurred in patients and in controls. No significant patient-versus-control difference appeared in CD8+ Simpson's diversity.

The template for TCR beta VDJ and CDR3 sequence profiling was genomic DNA. TCRdb re-derived calls from the reads in MiXCR, one entry per CDR3 protein. This sample has approximately 190,000 distinct CDR3 sequences, with 64% found just once. As to this clonotype: Its antigen is unknown.

Sequencing was done on a sample of sorted CD4+, CD8+, or CD8+CD57+ T cells (not recorded which) from PBMCs. This chain uses TRBV7-9 with TRBJ2-2; 11 bases are a match to TRBD2. The source of this sequence is a human donor with severe aplastic anemia or a healthy control (not recorded which). The CDR3 coding sequence is TGTGCCAGCAGTGAGATTAGCGGGAGGGCCATAGGGGAGCTGTTTTTT. This encodes CASSEISGRAIGELFF.